A selection of T cell receptor beta chains follows, all from one sample in a study of T cells in Graves' hyperthyroidism and ophthalmopathy. MiXCR, applied by TCRdb to the multiplex PCR reads, yields one record per CDR3 protein. The sample consists of 700,000 or so distinct CDR3 sequences, approximately 16% of them appearing once. The sample comprised blood. These receptors were obtained from a man between 18 and 35 years old with Graves' hyperthyroidism. The CDR3 runs from the conserved cysteine through the conserved F or W. A D gene is named only where the DNA matches it firmly. The listing skips clone size in some rows; elsewhere it reads once, few, many or a size class.

d_call j_call clone_size v_call cdr3_aa cdr3_nt
- TRBJ1-6 few TRBV11-2 CASSLGASENSPLHF TGTGCCAGCAGCTTAGGGGCCTCCGAGAATTCACCCCTCCACTTT
TRBD2 TRBJ2-3 few TRBV14 CASSQGGSPREELGTQYF TGTGCCAGCAGCCAAGGGGGATCCCCGCGGGAGGAGTTAGGTACGCAGTATTTT
- TRBJ2-6 - TRBV4-1 CASSQLPNLGANVLTF TGCGCCAGCAGCCAATTGCCTAACCTTGGGGCCAACGTCCTGACTTTC
TRBD2 TRBJ2-2 few TRBV7-9 CASSTQPGLAGVRANTGELFF TGTGCCAGCAGCACTCAACCGGGACTAGCGGGAGTTCGAGCGAACACCGGGGAGCTGTTTTTT
- TRBJ2-7 - TRBV4-1 CASSQSALGGHEQYF TGCGCCAGCAGCCAATCGGCGCTGGGGGGCCACGAGCAGTACTTC
TRBD2 TRBJ2-7 - TRBV3-1 CASSQGVGRDSYEQYF TGTGCCAGCAGCCAAGGGGTCGGGAGGGACTCCTACGAGCAGTACTTC
- TRBJ2-2 - TRBV7-3 CASSLKVTGELFF TGTGCCAGCAGCTTAAAAGTGACCGGGGAGCTGTTTTTT
- TRBJ1-2 - TRBV9 CASSRAPIYGYTF TGTGCCAGCAGCCGCGCGCCCATCTATGGCTACACCTTC
TRBD1 TRBJ2-3 once TRBV4-2 CASSQTTGEPTDTQYF TGTGCCAGCAGCCAGACTACAGGGGAACCCACAGATACGCAGTATTTT
- TRBJ2-7 - TRBV12-5 CAIKDSTYEQYF TGTGCTATCAAGGACAGCACCTACGAGCAGTACTTC
- TRBJ2-1 few TRBV19 CASSISTGSYNEQFF TGTGCCAGTAGTATATCGACTGGCTCCTACAATGAGCAGTTCTTC
- TRBJ2-1 few TRBV7-3 CASSPGRGDRYNEQFF TGTGCCAGCAGCCCCGGCAGGGGGGATCGCTACAATGAGCAGTTCTTC
TRBD1 TRBJ1-2 few TRBV12-3/TRBV12-4 CASSLGDRAYGYTF TGTGCCAGCAGTTTAGGGGACAGGGCTTATGGCTACACCTTC
- TRBJ2-5 many TRBV15 CATSRDPTVQETQYF TGTGCCACCAGCAGAGACCCGACGGTCCAAGAGACCCAGTACTTC
- TRBJ1-6 few TRBV10-3 CAITGTDNSPLHF TGTGCCATCACCGGGACCGATAATTCACCCCTCCACTTT
TRBD1 TRBJ1-2 - TRBV18 CASSPVPGTGGDGYTF TGTGCCAGCTCACCCGTCCCCGGGACAGGGGGCGACGGCTACACCTTC
- TRBJ2-7 many TRBV27 CASSTPGEPEQYF TGTGCCAGCAGTACTCCCGGGGAGCCCGAGCAGTACTTC
- TRBJ1-2 - TRBV4-1 CASSLSGRAPYGYTF TGCGCCAGCAGCCTCTCGGGGAGAGCCCCTTATGGCTACACCTTC
- TRBJ2-1 - TRBV15 CATSRANPELIAEQFF TGTGCCACCAGCAGAGCGAACCCCGAGTTAATAGCTGAGCAGTTCTTC
- TRBJ1-5 many TRBV7-8 CASSLGGVQPQHF TGTGCCAGCAGCTTAGGAGGTGTTCAGCCCCAGCATTTT
- TRBJ2-7 few TRBV13 CASRGLGSRSDSYEQYF TGTGCCAGCAGAGGGTTAGGGTCTAGGTCGGACTCCTACGAGCAGTACTTC
- TRBJ1-6 - TRBV27 CASTPGGGRGLESPLHF TGTGCCAGCACACCCGGGGGCGGACGGGGTTTGGAATCACCCCTCCACTTT
- TRBJ1-1 - TRBV12-3/TRBV12-4 CASTVRVDTEAFF TGTGCCAGCACCGTCAGGGTTGACACTGAAGCTTTCTTT
- TRBJ2-1 - TRBV11-2 CASSEGTGSGLTWYNEQFF TGTGCCAGCAGTGAAGGGACGGGGAGCGGCCTAACGTGGTACAATGAGCAGTTCTTC
- TRBJ1-1 many TRBV10-3 CAISEAINTEAFF TGTGCCATCAGTGAGGCGATTAACACTGAAGCTTTCTTT
- TRBJ1-2 few TRBV28 CASSLILLGEEGYTF TGTGCCAGCAGTTTAATATTATTAGGGGAAGAGGGCTACACCTTC
TRBD1 TRBJ1-1 many TRBV19 CASSTGDRGEAFF TGTGCCAGTAGTACTGGGGACAGGGGTGAAGCTTTCTTT
TRBD1 TRBJ2-7 many TRBV5-1 CASSLTGTGVYEQYF TGCGCCAGCAGCCTCACCGGGACAGGGGTCTACGAGCAGTACTTC